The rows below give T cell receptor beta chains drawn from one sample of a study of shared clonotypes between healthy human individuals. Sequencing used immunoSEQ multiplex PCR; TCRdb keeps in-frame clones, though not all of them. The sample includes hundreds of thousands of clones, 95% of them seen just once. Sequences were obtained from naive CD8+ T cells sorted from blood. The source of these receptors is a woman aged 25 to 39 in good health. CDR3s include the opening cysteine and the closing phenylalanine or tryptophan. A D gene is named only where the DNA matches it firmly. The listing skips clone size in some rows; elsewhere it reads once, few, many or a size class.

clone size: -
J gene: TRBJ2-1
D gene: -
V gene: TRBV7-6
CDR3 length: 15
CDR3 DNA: TGTGCCAGCAGCTTAGCGCGGGACGGTCATGATGAGCAGTTCTTC
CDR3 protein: CASSLARDGHDEQFF

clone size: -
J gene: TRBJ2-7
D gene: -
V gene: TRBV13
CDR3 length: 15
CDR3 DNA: TGTGCCAGCAGCCCTGGAGGTCCCTCTTATTACGAGCAGTACTTC
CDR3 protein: CASSPGGPSYYEQYF

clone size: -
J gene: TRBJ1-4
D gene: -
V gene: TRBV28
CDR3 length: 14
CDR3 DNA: TGTGCCAGCAGTTTAAGGGGATCTAATGAAAAACTGTTTTTT
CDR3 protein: CASSLRGSNEKLFF

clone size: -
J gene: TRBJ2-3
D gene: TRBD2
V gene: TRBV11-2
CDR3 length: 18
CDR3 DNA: TGTGCCAGCAGCTTAGAGACTAGCGGGAGGGGAGGTACAGATACGCAGTATTTT
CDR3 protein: CASSLETSGRGGTDTQYF

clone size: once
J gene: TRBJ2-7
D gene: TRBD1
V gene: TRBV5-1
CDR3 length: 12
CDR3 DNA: TGCGCCAGCAGCTCGGGACAGAGTGGACAGTACTTC
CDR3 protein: CASSSGQSGQYF

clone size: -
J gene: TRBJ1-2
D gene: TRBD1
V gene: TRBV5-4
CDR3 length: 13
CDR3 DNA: TGTGCCAGCAGCTTGTCCGGACAGGTTGGCTACACCTTC
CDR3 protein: CASSLSGQVGYTF

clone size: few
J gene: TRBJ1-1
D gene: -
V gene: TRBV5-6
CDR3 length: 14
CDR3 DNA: TGTGCCAGCAGCTCGTTTGGGTTTAATATGGAAGCTTTCTTT
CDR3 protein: CASSSFGFNMEAFF

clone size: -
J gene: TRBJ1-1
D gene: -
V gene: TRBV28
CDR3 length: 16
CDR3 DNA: TGTGCCAGCAGTTTTCCCCCTCACAGCGAGAACACTGAAGCTTTCTTT
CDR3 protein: CASSFPPHSENTEAFF

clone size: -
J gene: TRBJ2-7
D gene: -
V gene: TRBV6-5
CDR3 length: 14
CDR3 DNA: TGTGCCAGCAGAGAGGGACCTCAGGGTTTCGAGCAGTACTTC
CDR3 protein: CASREGPQGFEQYF

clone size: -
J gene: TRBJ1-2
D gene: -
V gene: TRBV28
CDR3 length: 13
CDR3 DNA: TGTGCCAGCAGTGACAGATTTAACTATGGCTACACCTTC
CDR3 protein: CASSDRFNYGYTF

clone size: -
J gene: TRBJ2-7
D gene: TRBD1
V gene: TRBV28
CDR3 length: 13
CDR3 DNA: TGTGCCAGCAGTCCGGGGACAGGGCGAGAGCAGTACTTC
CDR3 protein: CASSPGTGREQYF

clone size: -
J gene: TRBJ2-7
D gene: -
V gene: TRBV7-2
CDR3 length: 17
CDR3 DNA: TGTGCCAGCAGCCTTGGGGTGGGCGGGTTGATGCCCTACGAGCAGTACTTC
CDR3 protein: CASSLGVGGLMPYEQYF

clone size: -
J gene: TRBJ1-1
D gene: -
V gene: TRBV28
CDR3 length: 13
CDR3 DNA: TGTGCCAGCAGTTTTTCGGCCGGGACTGAAGCTTTCTTT
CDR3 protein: CASSFSAGTEAFF

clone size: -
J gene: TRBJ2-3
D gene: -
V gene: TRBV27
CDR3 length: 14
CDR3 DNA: TGTGCCAGCAGTCCCCGCGGCCGCACAGATACGCAGTATTTT
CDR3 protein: CASSPRGRTDTQYF

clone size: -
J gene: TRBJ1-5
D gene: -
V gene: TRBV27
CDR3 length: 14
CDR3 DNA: TGTGCCAGCAGGAAGACAGAATCGAATCAGCCCCAGCATTTT
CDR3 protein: CASRKTESNQPQHF

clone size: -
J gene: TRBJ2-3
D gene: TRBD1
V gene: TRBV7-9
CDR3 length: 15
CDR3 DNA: TGTGCCAGCAGCACGGGACAGGGGGCAAGAGATACGCAGTATTTT
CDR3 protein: CASSTGQGARDTQYF

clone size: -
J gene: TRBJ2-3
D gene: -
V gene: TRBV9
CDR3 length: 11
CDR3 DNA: TGTGCCAGCGGGGGGACAGATACGCAGTATTTT
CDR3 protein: CASGGTDTQYF

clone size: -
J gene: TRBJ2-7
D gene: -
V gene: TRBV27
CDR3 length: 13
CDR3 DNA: TGTGCCAGCAGCCCCCGGAGGGCCTACGAGCAGTACTTC
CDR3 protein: CASSPRRAYEQYF

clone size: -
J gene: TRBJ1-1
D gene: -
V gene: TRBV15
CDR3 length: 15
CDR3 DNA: TGTGCCACCAGCAGAGCAAGGGGGATGAACACTGAAGCTTTCTTT
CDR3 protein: CATSRARGMNTEAFF

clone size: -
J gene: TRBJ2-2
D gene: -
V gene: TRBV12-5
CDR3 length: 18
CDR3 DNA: TGTGCTAGTGGTTTTACCCTCGGTAGGGGTGAAGGCACCGGGGAGCTGTTTTTT
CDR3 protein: CASGFTLGRGEGTGELFF

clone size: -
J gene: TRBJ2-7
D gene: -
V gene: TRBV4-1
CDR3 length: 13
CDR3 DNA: TGCGCCAGCAGCCTTCTGGGGTACGACGAGCAGTACTTC
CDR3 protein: CASSLLGYDEQYF

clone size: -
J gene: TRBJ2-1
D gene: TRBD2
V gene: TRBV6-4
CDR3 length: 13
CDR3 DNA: TGTGCCAGCTTTTTAGCGGGAGTAGGTGAGCAGTTCTTC
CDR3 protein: CASFLAGVGEQFF

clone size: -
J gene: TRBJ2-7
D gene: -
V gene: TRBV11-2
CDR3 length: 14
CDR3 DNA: TGTGCCAGCAGCCTGGGACTGGCCCAATACGAGCAGTACTTC
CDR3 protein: CASSLGLAQYEQYF

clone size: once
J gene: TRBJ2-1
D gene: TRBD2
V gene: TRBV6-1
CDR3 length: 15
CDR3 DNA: TGTGCCAGCAGTGTTATTAGCGGGAGGGCCTTTGAGCAGTTCTTC
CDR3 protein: CASSVISGRAFEQFF

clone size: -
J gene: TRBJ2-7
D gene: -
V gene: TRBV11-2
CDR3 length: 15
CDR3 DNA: TGTGCCAGCAGCCCAATGTTACTAAACCCCTACGAGCAGTACTTC
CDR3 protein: CASSPMLLNPYEQYF

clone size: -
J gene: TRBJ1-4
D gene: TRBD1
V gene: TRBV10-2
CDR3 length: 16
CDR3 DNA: TGCGCCAGCAGTGAGAGGGGGACAGGGGTTTTCGAAAAACTGTTTTTT
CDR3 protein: CASSERGTGVFEKLFF